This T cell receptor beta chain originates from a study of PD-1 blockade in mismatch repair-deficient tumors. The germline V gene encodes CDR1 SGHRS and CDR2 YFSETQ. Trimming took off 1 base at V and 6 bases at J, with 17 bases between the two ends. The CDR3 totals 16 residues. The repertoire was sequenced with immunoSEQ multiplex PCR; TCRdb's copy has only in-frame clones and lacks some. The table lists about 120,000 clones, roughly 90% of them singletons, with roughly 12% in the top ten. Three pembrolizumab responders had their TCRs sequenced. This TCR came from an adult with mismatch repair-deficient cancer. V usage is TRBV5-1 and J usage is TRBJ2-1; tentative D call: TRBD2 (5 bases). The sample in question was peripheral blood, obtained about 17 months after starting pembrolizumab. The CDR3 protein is CASSLMEVLKSNEQFF. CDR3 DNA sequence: TGCGCCAGCAGCTTGATGGAGGTTTTGAAGAGCAATGAGCAGTTCTTC.